This T cell receptor (beta chain) stems from a study of OX40 agonist ivuxolimab in advanced cancers. Overall study results and limits: The investigators did not determine what antigen specificity the expanded peripheral T cells had.

Sequencing was performed with immunoSEQ multiplex PCR; in TCRdb, only in-frame clones are kept and a portion is missing. This sample has about 58,000 clones, with 88% found just once. Deletions cut 0 bases from V and 0 bases from J, with 10 bases between. Germline V gives CDR1 SGHRS, CDR2 YFSETQ. The CDR3 has 16 residues. As regards this clone: The antigen is not known.

The chain has TRBV5-1 and TRBJ1-3; D is perhaps TRBD1 (6 bases). The source was CD4+ or CD8+ T cells sorted from blood, collected in a trial of the OX40 agonist ivuxolimab. The sequence was obtained from an adult with an advanced solid tumor such as melanoma, head and neck, liver or kidney cancer. The CDR3 DNA follows: TGCGCCAGCAGCTTGGACGGGGGCTTCTCTGGAAACACCATATATTTT. As protein: CASSLDGGFSGNTIYF.